A single TCR beta chain is shown here with its context. Its specificity is unknown. Germline and genes here are mouse. The read gets to within 1 residue of the CDR3 end, and the germline J gene fills in the rest. Trimming took off 4 bases at V and 4 bases at J, with 10 bases between the two ends. This CDR3 is built from 14 residues. The germline V gene has CDR1 KGHPV and CDR2 FQNQEV (reference sequence). The source of the sample is a study of tissue T cells after allogeneic stem cell transplantation. Overall study results and limits: Anatomically similar tissues had similar TCR repertoires within each patient. Shared clones across patients were few; motif clustering revealed tissue-specific shared signatures. Alloreactivity or antigen specificity of tissue TCRs was not determined; some clones might be host cells.

Clones were sequenced by immunoSEQ multiplex PCR, and TCRdb holds only the in-frame ones, with some missing. The data contain 7,000 to 10,000 clones, 47% of them seen just once; the ten biggest clones take up 6.5% to 7.5%. The time point here: mouse harvest day 7 after allogeneic transplant. Tail vein injection delivered 10^7 T-cell-depleted bone marrow cells and 10^6 splenic CD5+ T cells. Mice had MHC-mismatched B6 into BALB/c GVHD, sampled day 7 or 14. Sequencing was carried out using gut tissue. The J gene is TRBJ1-4, the V gene TRBV26, with a weak D call TRBD1 (5 bases). The clonotype was recovered from a female BALB/c mouse given C57BL/6 T cells with graft-versus-host disease after an allogeneic hematopoietic cell transplant. CDR3 in amino acids: CASSPSGVNERLFF. The sequenced CDR3 bases are TGTGCCAGCAGTCCCTCGGGGGTCAACGAAAGATTATTT. The full variable domain, with the rest looked up from reference TRBV26 and TRBJ1-4, is NSKVIQTPRYLVKGQGQKAKMRCIPEKGHPVVFWYQQNKNNEFKFLINFQNQEVLQQIDMTEKRFSAECPSNSPCSLEIQSSEAGDSALYLCASSPSGVNERLFFGHGTKLSVL.